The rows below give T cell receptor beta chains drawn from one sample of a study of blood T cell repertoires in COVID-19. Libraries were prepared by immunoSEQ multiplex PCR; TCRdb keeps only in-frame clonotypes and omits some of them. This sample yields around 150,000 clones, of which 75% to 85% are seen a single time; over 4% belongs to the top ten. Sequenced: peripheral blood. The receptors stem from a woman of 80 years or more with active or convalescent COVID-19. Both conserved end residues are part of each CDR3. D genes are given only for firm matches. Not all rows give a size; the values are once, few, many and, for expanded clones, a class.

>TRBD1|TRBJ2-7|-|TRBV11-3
TGTGCCAGCAGCTTCACCGGGACAGGCGGGTACGAGCAGTACTTC
CASSFTGTGGYEQYF
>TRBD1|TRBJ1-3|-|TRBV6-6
TGTGCCAGCAGTCCCACCGGGACAGGGAGGAAGAAGAACACCATATATTTT
CASSPTGTGRKKNTIYF
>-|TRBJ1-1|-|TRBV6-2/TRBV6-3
TGTGCCAGCAGTTACCCGGAGCGTGAAGCTTTCTTT
CASSYPEREAFF
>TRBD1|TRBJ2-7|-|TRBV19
TGTGCCAGTAGTCCAATCCGGGACAGCAAGTCCTACGAGCAGTACTTC
CASSPIRDSKSYEQYF
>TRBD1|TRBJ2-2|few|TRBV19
TGTGCCAGTAGTTCACAGGGGACCGGGGAGCTGTTTTTT
CASSSQGTGELFF
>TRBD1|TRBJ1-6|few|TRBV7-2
TGTGCCAGCAGCTTAGGGTCAGGGACAGGGAGTTCACCCCTCCACTTT
CASSLGSGTGSSPLHF
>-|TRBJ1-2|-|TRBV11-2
TGTGCCAGCAGCTCCACGACTTTTAACTATGGCTACACCTTC
CASSSTTFNYGYTF
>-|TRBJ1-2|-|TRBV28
TGTGCCAGCAGGGAGACGACAGGATATGGCTACACCTTC
CASRETTGYGYTF
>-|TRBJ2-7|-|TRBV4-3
TGCGCCAGCAGCCAAGAAAATCGTGGGCACGAGCAGTACTTC
CASSQENRGHEQYF
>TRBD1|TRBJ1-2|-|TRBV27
TGTGCCAGCAGTACCGTCAGGGGGCGCTTCTCATTTGGCTACACCTTC
CASSTVRGRFSFGYTF
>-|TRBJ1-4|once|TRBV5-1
TGCGCCAGCAGCCCCTGGGCCGGTCTTAATGAAAAACTGTTTTTT
CASSPWAGLNEKLFF
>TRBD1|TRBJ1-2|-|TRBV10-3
TGTGCCATCAGTGACCTGGACAGGGCCGATAACTATGGCTACACCTTC
CAISDLDRADNYGYTF
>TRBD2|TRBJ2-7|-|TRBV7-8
TGTGCCAGCAGCTTAGCGTTGGCTAGCGGAATAAAGGGGCAGTACTTC
CASSLALASGIKGQYF